These 29 T cell receptor beta chains were all obtained from the same sample, sequenced in a study of T cells in Graves' hyperthyroidism and ophthalmopathy. Template material for amplifying TCR beta CDR3 regions consisted of RNA transcripts. The primer set for the first-round RT-PCR of the TCR CDR3 was HTBI. In TCRdb, the multiplex PCR reads were re-called with MiXCR into one record per CDR3 protein. The sample carries 450,000 to 650,000 distinct CDR3 sequences, around 21% recorded once. The specimen was blood. These receptors were obtained from a man aged 18 to 30 with Graves' hyperthyroidism.

The table lists this clonotype with many counts. The chain uses TRBV28 and TRBJ2-6; D perhaps matches TRBD1 (6 bases). V lost 4 bases and J lost 0, with 10 bases in between. Looked up from germline, CDR1 is MDHEN and CDR2 is SYDVKM. The CDR3 is made up of 16 amino acids. CDR3 in DNA: TGTGCCAGCAGTTCTTGGACAGTCTCTGGGGCCAACGTCCTGACTTTC. The encoded protein is CASSSWTVSGANVLTF.

Only a few counts were recorded for this clonotype. This sequence may be a read error, since a much larger clone differs from it by one base. No conserved phenylalanine or tryptophan is present at the end of the CDR3, so a read error is the likely explanation. This chain uses TRBV15 with TRBJ1-5; maybe TRBD1 (6 bases). The V and J ends lost 0 bases and 4 bases respectively, with 16 bases between them. The V gene's germline CDR1 is LNHNV and CDR2 YYDKDF (reference sequence). CDR3 length: 17 residues. Written as DNA, the CDR3 is TGTGCCACCAGCAGAGATAGCCGACAGGCGGCTAATCAGCCCCAGCATTTG. Its protein is CATSRDSRQAANQPQHL.

The chain employs TRBV29-1 and TRBJ2-7; 7 bases are a match to TRBD1. The V and J ends lost 7 bases and 4 bases, in that order; junction bases with no gene match: 7. This CDR3 comprises 12 residues. The germline V gene has CDR1 SQVTM and CDR2 ANQGSEA. CDR3 sequence reads: CSAGGRGYEQYF. CDR3 bases: TGCAGCGCCGGTGGCAGGGGGTACGAGCAGTACTTC.

The V and J genes are TRBV30 and TRBJ1-1; D possibly corresponds to TRBD1 (5 bases). CDR3 length equals 13 residues. The V end lost 1 base, the J end lost 1 base, and 7 bases lay between the germline ends. Germline V gene data show CDR1 as GTSNPN and CDR2 as SVGIG (reference sequence). The CDR3: CAWSAGTNTEAFF. DNA for the CDR3: TGTGCCTGGAGTGCAGGGACGAACACTGAAGCTTTCTTT.

This clonotype was seen many times. The chain is built from TRBV7-2 and TRBJ1-1; D might be TRBD1 (5 bases). Trimming stripped 10 bases from V and 0 bases from J, with 12 bases between. Germline V gene lookup returns CDR1 SGHTA and CDR2 FQGNSA. This CDR3 is built from 13 residues. The CDR3 nucleotides read TGTGCCACCAAGGGACTCTTGAACACTGAAGCTTTCTTT. It yields the protein CATKGLLNTEAFF.

The chain recombines TRBV19 with TRBJ1-5, with D uncertain. The V and J ends lost 3 bases and 1 base respectively, with 13 bases between them. The CDR3 length is 16 residues. Germline CDR1 LNHDA, CDR2 SQIVND (reference sequence). The CDR3 DNA is TGTGCCAGTAGTATTTGGGGATACGACAGCAATCAGCCCCAGCATTTT. It encodes CASSIWGYDSNQPQHF. Looking up the rest from reference TRBV19 and TRBJ1-5 gives the full variable domain: DGGITQSPKYLFRKEGQNVTLSCEQNLNHDAMYWYRQDPGQGLRLIYYSQIVNDFQKGDIAEGYSVSREKKESFPLTVTSAQKNPTAFYLCASSIWGYDSNQPQHFGDGTRLSIL.

This clonotype was detected a few times. The chain is built from TRBV19 and TRBJ2-6; perhaps D is TRBD1 or TRBD2 (5 bases each). CDR1 and CDR2 from the germline V gene are LNHDA and SQIVND (reference sequence). Trimming pared 7 bases from V and 6 bases from J, leaving 19 bases between. The CDR3 covers 16 residues. The CDR3: CASTPGPSPKANVLTF. CDR3 DNA sequence: TGTGCCAGTACCCCGGGACCTAGCCCGAAGGCCAACGTCCTGACTTTC.

The gene calls are TRBV10-3 and TRBJ1-5; the D is unclear. This CDR3 is 14 amino acids long. CDR1 ENHRY and CDR2 SYGVKD come from the germline V gene. The V end lost 3 bases, the J end lost 5 bases, and 11 bases lay between the germline ends. Here the CDR3 reads CAISDVPQDQPQHF. Written as DNA, the CDR3 is TGTGCCATCAGTGATGTGCCACAAGATCAGCCCCAGCATTTT.

The DNA of the CDR3 is TGTGCCAGCAGCCAAGCGGGGACGATGGGACAGCCCCAGCATTTT. It codes for CASSQAGTMGQPQHF. This chain links TRBV4-2 with TRBJ1-5; TRBD1 is a possible D gene (5 bases). The CDR3 loop spans 15 amino acids. Trimming took off 1 base at V and 7 bases at J, with 14 bases between the two ends. CDR1 and CDR2 (germline): LGHNA, YNFKEQ.

This chain uses TRBV6-1 with TRBJ1-1; 10 nucleotides agree with TRBD1. Germline loops: CDR1 MNHNS, CDR2 SASEGT. The CDR3 is 12 residues long. Losses at the gene ends were 8 bases for V and 11 bases for J; bases not matched to a gene: 8. The CDR3 DNA sequence: TGTGCCAGCGGGGACAGGGGATTGGTTGCTTTCTTT. It codes for CASGDRGLVAFF.

At least ten counts were recorded for this clonotype. The genes are TRBV28 and TRBJ2-7; possibly TRBD2 for D (5 bases). In germline, CDR1 is MDHEN, CDR2 SYDVKM. The V gene lost 7 bases and the J gene lost 5 bases, with 33 bases spanning the gap. The CDR3 length is 19 residues. This CDR3 is CASTDIRKFGKAGWDEQYF. The CDR3 bases are TGTGCCAGCACCGATATACGCAAGTTCGGGAAGGCTGGATGGGACGAGCAGTACTTC.

This clonotype was picked up many times. This chain uses TRBV15 with TRBJ1-1; D call uncertain. Trimming took 5 bases from V and 3 from J, leaving 4 bases between them. This CDR3 has 11 amino acids. The germline gives CDR1 LNHNV, CDR2 YYDKDF (reference sequence). CDR3 region: CATSSHTEAFF. As DNA, the CDR3 is TGTGCCACCAGCTCTCACACTGAAGCTTTCTTT.

This clonotype appeared many times. The gene calls are TRBV6-5 and TRBJ2-2; D unclear. The CDR3 loop spans 13 amino acids. The V gene lost 7 bases and the J gene lost 1 base, with 7 bases spanning the gap. Germline V gene data show CDR1 as MNHEY and CDR2 as SVGAGI. CDR3 DNA sequence: TGTGCCAGCAAATACAGGAACACCGGGGAGCTGTTTTTT. It codes for CASKYRNTGELFF.

The table lists this clonotype with many counts. The rearrangement uses TRBV28 and TRBJ2-7; no reliable D call. CDR3 length: 13 amino acids. CDR1 is MDHEN, CDR2 SYDVKM, per germline. Deletions cut 4 bases from V and 2 bases from J, with 9 bases between. CDR3 protein: CASSWTIAYEQYF. CDR3 coding DNA: TGTGCCAGCAGTTGGACGATAGCCTACGAGCAGTACTTC.

This clonotype was counted ten times or more. The V gene is TRBV12-3 or TRBV12-4, the J gene TRBJ2-5; 7 bases line up with TRBD2. The length of the CDR3 is 12 residues. Germline trimming cut 7 bases from V and 7 bases from J; bases unmatched to any gene: 6. The CDR3: CASNTPGGTQYF. The CDR3 coding sequence is TGTGCCAGCAACACCCCGGGAGGGACCCAGTACTTC.

This clonotype showed up many times. This rearrangement joins TRBV4-1 to TRBJ2-7; either TRBD1 or TRBD2 may fit D (5 bases each). V lost 2 bases, J lost 3 bases, and 11 bases lay in between. CDR3 length: 14 amino acids. The germline V gene has CDR1 MGHRA and CDR2 YSYEKL. The CDR3 nucleotides are TGCGCCAGCAGCCAACAGGGTGGGAGCTACGAGCAGTACTTC. As protein: CASSQQGGSYEQYF.

This clonotype was recorded at least ten times. The rearrangement links TRBV5-1 to TRBJ2-4; D gene ambiguous. Trimming stripped 3 bases from V and 1 base from J, with 2 bases between. CDR1 and CDR2 (germline): SGHRS, YFSETQ. This CDR3 has 12 amino acids. The CDR3 spells CASSSAKNIQYF. The CDR3 bases are TGCGCCAGCAGCTCGGCCAAAAACATTCAGTACTTC.

In this sample, this clonotype turned up a few times. The chain is built from TRBV7-2 and TRBJ1-3; weak D call: TRBD1 (5 bases). Germline V gene sequence: CDR1 SGHTA, CDR2 FQGNSA. The CDR3 runs 13 residues. V dropped 5 bases and J dropped 4 bases, with 9 bases sitting between them. CDR3 protein: CASSHTGGNTIYF. In nucleotides, the CDR3 is TGTGCCAGCAGCCATACAGGAGGAAACACCATATATTTT. Variable domain in full (rest from reference TRBV7-2 and TRBJ1-3): GAGVSQSPSNKVTEKGKDVELRCDPISGHTALYWYRQSLGQGLEFLIYFQGNSAPDKSGLPSDRFSAERTGGSVSTLTIQRTQQEDSAVYLCASSHTGGNTIYFGEGSWLTVV.

This clonotype was recorded a few times. The J gene is TRBJ1-1, the V gene TRBV28, with D maybe TRBD1 (6 bases). Germline values: CDR1 MDHEN, CDR2 SYDVKM. Deletions cut 3 bases from V and 6 bases from J, with 11 bases between. The CDR3 runs 13 residues. CDR3 loop: CASSFQGRAEAFF. CDR3 sequence (DNA): TGTGCCAGCAGTTTTCAGGGGCGCGCTGAAGCTTTCTTT.

This clonotype was seen more than once but under ten times. The chain carries TRBV12-3 or TRBV12-4 and TRBJ2-5; a possible D gene is TRBD1 (6 bases). V was trimmed by 2 bases and J by 3 bases, leaving 10 bases between them. The CDR3 covers 14 residues. The CDR3 DNA reads as TGTGCCAGCAGTTTAAAGCCAGGGGAAGAGACCCAGTACTTC. It encodes CASSLKPGEETQYF.

This clonotype has only a few counts. The chain carries TRBV30 and TRBJ2-4; D not resolved. Trimming stripped 5 bases from V and 3 bases from J, with 14 bases between. Per the germline V gene, CDR1 is GTSNPN and CDR2 is SVGIG (reference sequence). CDR3 length equals 14 residues. The CDR3 DNA reads TGTGCCTGGTCTGGGATCTTCGGCAAAAACATTCAGTACTTC. Translated: CAWSGIFGKNIQYF.

Worth noting for this clonotype: This may stem from a read error, because a much larger clone lies one nucleotide away. V is TRBV20-1 and J is TRBJ2-5; TRBD2 aligns across 9 bases. Germline V CDR1 and CDR2: DFQATT, SNEGSKA (reference sequence). Trimming cost V 5 bases and J 7 bases; bases outside gene matches: 8. This CDR3 contains 13 residues. CDR3 sequence: CSARGTSLGTQYF. The CDR3 nucleotides are TGCAGTGCTCGAGGGACTAGCCTGGGGACCCAGTACTTC.

The gene calls are TRBV13 and TRBJ2-5; 9 nucleotides align to TRBD1. After removal of 7 bases from V and 0 bases from J, the junction contained 9 bases not matched to a gene. CDR1 is PRHDT and CDR2 is FYEKMQ in the germline V gene (reference sequence). The CDR3 length is 16 residues. The CDR3 loop reads CASTRGQGPNQETQYF. The DNA for the CDR3 is TGTGCCAGCACCCGAGGACAGGGGCCTAACCAAGAGACCCAGTACTTC.

This rearrangement joins TRBV18 to TRBJ2-7; D is perhaps TRBD1 (6 bases). Per the germline V gene, CDR1 is KGHSH and CDR2 is LQKENI. Trimming removed 4 bases from V and 6 bases from J, with 16 bases in between. The CDR3 is 14 amino acids. CDR3 amino acids: CASSRDMDLLEQYF. DNA of the CDR3: TGTGCCAGCTCACGGGACATGGACTTGCTCGAGCAGTACTTC. The full variable domain, rest sourced from reference TRBV18 and TRBJ2-7, is NAGVMQNPRHLVRRRGQEARLRCSPMKGHSHVYWYRQLPEEGLKFMVYLQKENIIDESGMPKERFSAEFPKEGPSILRIQQVVRGDSAAYFCASSRDMDLLEQYFGPGTRLTVT.

This clonotype occurred once. The conserved phenylalanine or tryptophan normally closing the CDR3 is absent here, so this likely arose from a read error. J is TRBJ2-7 and V is TRBV12-3 or TRBV12-4; D call uncertain. The CDR3 has 11 amino acids. DNA for the CDR3: TGTGCTAGCAGTGGTAGCTACGAGCAGTACTAC. The encoded protein is CASSGSYEQYY.

The J gene is TRBJ1-6, the V gene TRBV3-1, with D possibly being TRBD1 (6 bases). V lost 4 bases to trimming and J lost 8 bases, with 15 bases between them. Germline V gene sequence: CDR1 LGHDT, CDR2 YNNKEL (reference sequence). The CDR3 spans 15 residues. CDR3: CASSLPPGTHSPLHF. CDR3 DNA: TGTGCCAGCAGCCTCCCTCCCGGGACACATTCACCCCTCCACTTT.

Many counts were recorded for this clonotype. The chain employs TRBV6-1 and TRBJ1-2; tentative D call: TRBD1 (5 bases). Trimming shortened V by 6 bases and J by 4 bases, and 15 bases separated the two germline ends. This CDR3 comprises 14 residues. Germline V gene data show CDR1 as MNHNS and CDR2 as SASEGT. Here the CDR3 DNA reads TGTGCCAGCAGCCCTTTGGTTGGGGCCTATGGCTACACCTTC. It codes for CASSPLVGAYGYTF.

V is TRBV6-1 and J is TRBJ2-5, with TRBD1 matching over 7 bases. The CDR3 runs to 12 residues. Per germline, CDR1 MNHNS and CDR2 SASEGT. V lost 10 bases to trimming and J lost 3 bases; unmatched junction nucleotides: 5. In DNA, the CDR3 is TGTGCCACTGGGACAGAGAAAGAGACCCAGTACTTC. Protein product: CATGTEKETQYF.

This clonotype was observed many times. This chain joins TRBV15 and TRBJ1-1; 9 bases are shared with TRBD1. Per germline, CDR1 LNHNV and CDR2 YYDKDF (reference sequence). Unmatched junction bases numbered 2, after V lost 3 bases and J lost 0 bases. The length of the CDR3 is 15 residues. The CDR3 reads CATSRDRGLNTEAFF. The DNA of the CDR3 is TGTGCCACCAGCAGGGACAGGGGACTGAACACTGAAGCTTTCTTT.